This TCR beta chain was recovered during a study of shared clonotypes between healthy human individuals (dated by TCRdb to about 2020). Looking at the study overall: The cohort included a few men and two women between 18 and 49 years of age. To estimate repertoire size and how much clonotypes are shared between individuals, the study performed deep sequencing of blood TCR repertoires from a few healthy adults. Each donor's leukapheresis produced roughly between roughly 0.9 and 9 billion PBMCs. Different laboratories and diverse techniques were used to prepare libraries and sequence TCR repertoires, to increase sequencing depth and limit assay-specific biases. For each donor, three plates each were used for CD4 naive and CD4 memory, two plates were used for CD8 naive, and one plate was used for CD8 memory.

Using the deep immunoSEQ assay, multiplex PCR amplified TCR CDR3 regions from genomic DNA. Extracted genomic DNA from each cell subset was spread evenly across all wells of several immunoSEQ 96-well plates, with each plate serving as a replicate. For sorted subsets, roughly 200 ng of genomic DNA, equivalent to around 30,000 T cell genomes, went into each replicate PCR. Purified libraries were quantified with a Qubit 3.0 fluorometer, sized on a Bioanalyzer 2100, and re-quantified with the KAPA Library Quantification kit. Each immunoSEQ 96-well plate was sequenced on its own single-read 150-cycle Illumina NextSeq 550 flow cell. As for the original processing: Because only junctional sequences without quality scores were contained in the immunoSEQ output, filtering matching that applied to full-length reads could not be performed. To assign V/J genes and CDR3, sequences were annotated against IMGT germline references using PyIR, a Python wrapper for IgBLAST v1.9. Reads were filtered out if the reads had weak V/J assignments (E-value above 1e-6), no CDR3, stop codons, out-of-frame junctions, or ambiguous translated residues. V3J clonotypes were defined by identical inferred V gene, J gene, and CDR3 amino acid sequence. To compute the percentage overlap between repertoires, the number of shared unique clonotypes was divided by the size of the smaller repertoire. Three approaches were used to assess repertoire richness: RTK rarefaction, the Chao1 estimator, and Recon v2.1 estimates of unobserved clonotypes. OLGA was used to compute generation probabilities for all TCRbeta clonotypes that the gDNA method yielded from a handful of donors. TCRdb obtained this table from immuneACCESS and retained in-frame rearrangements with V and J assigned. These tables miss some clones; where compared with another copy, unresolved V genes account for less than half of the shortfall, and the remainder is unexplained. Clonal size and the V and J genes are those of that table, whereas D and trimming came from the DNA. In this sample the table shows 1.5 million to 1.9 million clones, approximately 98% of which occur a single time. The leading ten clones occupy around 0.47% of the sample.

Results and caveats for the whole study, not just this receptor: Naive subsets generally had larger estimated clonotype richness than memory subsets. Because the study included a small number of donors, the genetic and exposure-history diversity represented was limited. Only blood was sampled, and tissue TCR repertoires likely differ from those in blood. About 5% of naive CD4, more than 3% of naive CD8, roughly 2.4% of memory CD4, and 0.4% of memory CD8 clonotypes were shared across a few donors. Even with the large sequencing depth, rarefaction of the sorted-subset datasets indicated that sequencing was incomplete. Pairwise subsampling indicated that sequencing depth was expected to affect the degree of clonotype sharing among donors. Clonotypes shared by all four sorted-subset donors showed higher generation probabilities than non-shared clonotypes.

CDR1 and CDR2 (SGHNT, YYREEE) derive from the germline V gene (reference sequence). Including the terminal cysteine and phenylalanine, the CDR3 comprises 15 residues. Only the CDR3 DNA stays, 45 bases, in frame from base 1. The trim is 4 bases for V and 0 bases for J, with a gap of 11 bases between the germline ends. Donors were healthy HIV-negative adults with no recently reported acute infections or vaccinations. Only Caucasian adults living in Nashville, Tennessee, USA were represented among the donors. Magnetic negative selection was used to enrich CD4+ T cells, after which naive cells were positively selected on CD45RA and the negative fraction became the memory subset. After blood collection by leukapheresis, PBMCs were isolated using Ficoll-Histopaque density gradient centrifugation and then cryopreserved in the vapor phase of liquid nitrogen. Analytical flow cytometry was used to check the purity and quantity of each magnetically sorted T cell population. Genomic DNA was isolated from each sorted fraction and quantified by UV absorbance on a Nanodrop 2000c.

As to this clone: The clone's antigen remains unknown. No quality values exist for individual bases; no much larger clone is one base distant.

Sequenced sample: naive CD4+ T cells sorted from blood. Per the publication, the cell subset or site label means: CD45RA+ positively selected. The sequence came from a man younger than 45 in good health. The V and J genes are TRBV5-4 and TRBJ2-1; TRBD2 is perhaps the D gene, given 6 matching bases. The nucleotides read TGTGCCAGCAGCCTCGGAGGGGTCTCCTACAATGAGCAGTTCTTC. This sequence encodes CASSLGGVSYNEQFF.